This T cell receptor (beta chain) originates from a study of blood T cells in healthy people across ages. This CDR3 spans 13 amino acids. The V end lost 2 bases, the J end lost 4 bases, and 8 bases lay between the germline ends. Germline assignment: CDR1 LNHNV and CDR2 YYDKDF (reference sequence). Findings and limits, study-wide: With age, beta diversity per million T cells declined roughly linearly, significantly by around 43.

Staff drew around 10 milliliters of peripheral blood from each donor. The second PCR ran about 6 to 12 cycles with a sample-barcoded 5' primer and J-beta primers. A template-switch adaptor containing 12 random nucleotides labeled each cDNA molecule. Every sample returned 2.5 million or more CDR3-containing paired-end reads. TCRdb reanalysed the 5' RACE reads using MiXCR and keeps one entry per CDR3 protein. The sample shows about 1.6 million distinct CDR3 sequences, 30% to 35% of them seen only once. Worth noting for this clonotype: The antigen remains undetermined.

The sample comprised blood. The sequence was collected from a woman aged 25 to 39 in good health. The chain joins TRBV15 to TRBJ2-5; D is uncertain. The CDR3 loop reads CATSRKVPETQYF. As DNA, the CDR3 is TGTGCCACCAGCAGAAAAGTTCCAGAGACCCAGTACTTC.